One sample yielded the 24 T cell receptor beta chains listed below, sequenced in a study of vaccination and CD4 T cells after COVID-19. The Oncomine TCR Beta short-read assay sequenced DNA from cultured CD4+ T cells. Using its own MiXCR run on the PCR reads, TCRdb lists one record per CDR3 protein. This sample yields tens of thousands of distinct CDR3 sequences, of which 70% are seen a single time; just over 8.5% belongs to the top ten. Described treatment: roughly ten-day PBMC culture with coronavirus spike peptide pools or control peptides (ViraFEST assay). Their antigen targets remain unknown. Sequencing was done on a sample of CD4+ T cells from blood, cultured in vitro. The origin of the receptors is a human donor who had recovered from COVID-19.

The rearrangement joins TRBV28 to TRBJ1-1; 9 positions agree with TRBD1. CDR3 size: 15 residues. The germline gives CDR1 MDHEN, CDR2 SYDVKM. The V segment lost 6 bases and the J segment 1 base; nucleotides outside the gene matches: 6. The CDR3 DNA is TGTGCCAGCAGGGCGACAGGGGGAGGGAACACTGAAGCTTTCTTT. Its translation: CASRATGGGNTEAFF.

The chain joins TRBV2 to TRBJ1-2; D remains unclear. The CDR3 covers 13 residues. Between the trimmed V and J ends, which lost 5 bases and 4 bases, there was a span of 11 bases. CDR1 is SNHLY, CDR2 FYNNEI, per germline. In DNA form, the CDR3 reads TGTGCCAGCAGTCCAGACGCCGGCTATGGCTACACCTTC. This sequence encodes CASSPDAGYGYTF.

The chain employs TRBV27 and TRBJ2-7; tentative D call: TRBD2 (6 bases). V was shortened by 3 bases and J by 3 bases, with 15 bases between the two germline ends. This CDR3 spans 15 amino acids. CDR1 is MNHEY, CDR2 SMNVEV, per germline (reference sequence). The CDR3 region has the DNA TGTGCCAGCAGTTTTATTATAGGAGGGAGCTACGAGCAGTACTTC. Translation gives CASSFIIGGSYEQYF.

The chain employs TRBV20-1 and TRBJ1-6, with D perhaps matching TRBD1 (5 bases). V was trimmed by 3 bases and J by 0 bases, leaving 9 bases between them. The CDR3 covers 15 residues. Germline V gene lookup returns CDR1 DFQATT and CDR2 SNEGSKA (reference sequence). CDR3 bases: TGCAGTGCTAGTAAGGGGAGCTCCTATAATTCACCCCTCCACTTT. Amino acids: CSASKGSSYNSPLHF.

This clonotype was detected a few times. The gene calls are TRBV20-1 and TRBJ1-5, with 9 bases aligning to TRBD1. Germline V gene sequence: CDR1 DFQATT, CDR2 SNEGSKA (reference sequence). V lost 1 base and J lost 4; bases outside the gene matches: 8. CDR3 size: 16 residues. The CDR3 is CSARVPGTGYNQPQHF. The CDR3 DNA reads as TGCAGTGCTAGAGTTCCCGGGACAGGGTATAATCAGCCCCAGCATTTT.

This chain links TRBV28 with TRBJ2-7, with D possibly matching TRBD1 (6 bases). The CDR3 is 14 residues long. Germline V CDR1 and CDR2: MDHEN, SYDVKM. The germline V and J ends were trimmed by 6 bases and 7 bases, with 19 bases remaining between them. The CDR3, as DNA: TGTGCCAGCAGCCGCCCGGACAGTCATAGGGAGCAGTACTTC. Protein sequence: CASSRPDSHREQYF. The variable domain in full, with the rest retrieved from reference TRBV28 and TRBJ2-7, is DVKVTQSSRYLVKRTGEKVFLECVQDMDHENMFWYRQDPGLGLRLIYFSYDVKMKEKGDIPEGYSVSREKKERFSLILESASTNQTSMYLCASSRPDSHREQYFGPGTRLTVT.

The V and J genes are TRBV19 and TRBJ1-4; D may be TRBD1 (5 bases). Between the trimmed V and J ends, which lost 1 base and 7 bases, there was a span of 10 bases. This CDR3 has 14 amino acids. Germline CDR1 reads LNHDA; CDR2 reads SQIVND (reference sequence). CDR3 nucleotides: TGTGCCAGTAGTATAGGGCAGGGTCCTGAAAAACTGTTTTTT. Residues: CASSIGQGPEKLFF.

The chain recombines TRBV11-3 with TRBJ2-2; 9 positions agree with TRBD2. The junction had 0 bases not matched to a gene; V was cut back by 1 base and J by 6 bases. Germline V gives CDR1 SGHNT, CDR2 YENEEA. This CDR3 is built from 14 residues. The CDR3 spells CASSLGLAAGELFF. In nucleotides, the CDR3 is TGTGCCAGCAGCTTAGGACTAGCGGCCGGGGAGCTGTTTTTT.

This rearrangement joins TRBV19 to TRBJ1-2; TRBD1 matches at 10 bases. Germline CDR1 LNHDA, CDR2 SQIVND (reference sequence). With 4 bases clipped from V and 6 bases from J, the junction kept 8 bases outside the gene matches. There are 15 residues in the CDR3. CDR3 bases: TGTGCCAGTAGTAAACCGGGACAGGGGCTCGATGGCTACACCTTC. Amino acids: CASSKPGQGLDGYTF.

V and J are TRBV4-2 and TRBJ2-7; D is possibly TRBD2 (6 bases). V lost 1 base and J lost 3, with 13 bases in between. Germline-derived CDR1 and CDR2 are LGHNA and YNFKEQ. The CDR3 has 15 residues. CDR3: CASSQATGTGYEQYF. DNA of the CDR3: TGTGCCAGCAGCCAAGCTACCGGGACTGGCTACGAGCAGTACTTC.

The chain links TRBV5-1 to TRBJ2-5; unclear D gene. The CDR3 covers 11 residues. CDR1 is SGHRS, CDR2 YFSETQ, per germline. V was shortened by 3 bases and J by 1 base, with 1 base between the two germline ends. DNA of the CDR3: TGCGCCAGCAGCTCCCAAGAGACCCAGTACTTC. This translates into CASSSQETQYF.

The CDR3 DNA reads TGTGCCAGCAGTAGGGGCTTGGGAGAGACCCAGTACTTC. Amino acids: CASSRGLGETQYF. The chain employs TRBV6-4 and TRBJ2-5; D possibly corresponds to TRBD1 (5 bases). CDR1 is MRHNA, CDR2 SNTAGT, per germline. V lost 5 bases to trimming and J lost 4 bases, with 11 bases between them. The CDR3 contains 13 residues.

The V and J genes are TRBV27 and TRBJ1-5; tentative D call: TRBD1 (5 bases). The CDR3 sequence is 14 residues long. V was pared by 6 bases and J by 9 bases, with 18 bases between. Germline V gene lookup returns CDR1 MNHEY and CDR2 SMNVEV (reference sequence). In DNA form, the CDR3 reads TGTGCCAGCAGCGATCGACGTCGCGGGGGGCCCCAGCATTTT. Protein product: CASSDRRRGGPQHF.

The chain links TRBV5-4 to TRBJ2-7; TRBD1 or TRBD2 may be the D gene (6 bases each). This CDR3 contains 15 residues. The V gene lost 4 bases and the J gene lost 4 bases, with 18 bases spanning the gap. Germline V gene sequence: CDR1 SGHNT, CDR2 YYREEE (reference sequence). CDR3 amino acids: CASSQTGGGRYEQYF. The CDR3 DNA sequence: TGTGCCAGCAGCCAGACAGGAGGGGGGCGATACGAGCAGTACTTC.

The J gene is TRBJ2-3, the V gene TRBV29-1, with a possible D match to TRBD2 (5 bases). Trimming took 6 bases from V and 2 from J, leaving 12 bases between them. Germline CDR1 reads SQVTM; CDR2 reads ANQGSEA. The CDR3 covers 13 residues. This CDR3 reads CSVGGSFTDTQYF. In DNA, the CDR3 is TGCAGCGTAGGAGGCAGTTTCACAGATACGCAGTATTTT.

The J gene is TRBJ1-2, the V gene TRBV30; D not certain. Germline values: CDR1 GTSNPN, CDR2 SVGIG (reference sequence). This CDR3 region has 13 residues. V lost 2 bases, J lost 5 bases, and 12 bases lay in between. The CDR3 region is CAWSPPDGYGYTF. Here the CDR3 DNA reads TGTGCCTGGAGTCCCCCCGACGGGTATGGCTACACCTTC.

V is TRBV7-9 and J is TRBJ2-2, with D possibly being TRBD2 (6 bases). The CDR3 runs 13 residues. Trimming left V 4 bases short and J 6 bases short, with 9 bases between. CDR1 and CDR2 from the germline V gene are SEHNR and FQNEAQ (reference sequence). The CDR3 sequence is CASSSGEAGELFF. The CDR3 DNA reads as TGTGCCAGCAGCTCGGGGGAGGCCGGGGAGCTGTTTTTT.

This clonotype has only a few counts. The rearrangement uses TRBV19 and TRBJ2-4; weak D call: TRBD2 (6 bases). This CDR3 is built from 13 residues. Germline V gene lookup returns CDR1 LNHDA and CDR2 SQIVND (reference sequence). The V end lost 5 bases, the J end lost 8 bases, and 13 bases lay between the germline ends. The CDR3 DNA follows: TGTGCCAGTAGTCCGCCGGGGGTTGACATTCAGTACTTC. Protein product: CASSPPGVDIQYF.

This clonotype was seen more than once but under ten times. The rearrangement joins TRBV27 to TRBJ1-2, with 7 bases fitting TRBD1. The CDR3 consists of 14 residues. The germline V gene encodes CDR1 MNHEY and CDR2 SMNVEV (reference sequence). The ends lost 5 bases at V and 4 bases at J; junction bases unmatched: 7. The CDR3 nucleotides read TGTGCCAGCAGTACCCGACAGGGAGGCTATGGCTACACCTTC. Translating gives CASSTRQGGYGYTF.

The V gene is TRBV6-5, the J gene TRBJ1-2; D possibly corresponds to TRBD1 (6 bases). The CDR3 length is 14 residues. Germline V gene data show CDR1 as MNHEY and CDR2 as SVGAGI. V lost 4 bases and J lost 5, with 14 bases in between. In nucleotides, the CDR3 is TGTGCCAGCAGTTGGGACACCCTTGGGTATGGCTACACCTTC. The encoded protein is CASSWDTLGYGYTF.

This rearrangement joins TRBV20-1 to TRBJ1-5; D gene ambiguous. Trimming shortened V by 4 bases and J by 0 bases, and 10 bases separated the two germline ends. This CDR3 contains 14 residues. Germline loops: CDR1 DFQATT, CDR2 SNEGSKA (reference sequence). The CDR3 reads CSAIYVNSNQPQHF. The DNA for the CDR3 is TGCAGTGCTATATACGTGAATAGCAATCAGCCCCAGCATTTT.

CDR3 nucleotides: TGTGCCTGGAGTACGGGACAGGGGGTCGGACAGCCCCAGCATTTT. As protein: CAWSTGQGVGQPQHF. The J gene is TRBJ1-5, the V gene TRBV30; 11 positions match TRBD1. Trimming cost V 2 bases and J 7 bases; bases outside gene matches: 7. This CDR3 region has 15 residues. The germline CDR1 and CDR2 sequences are GTSNPN and SVGIG (reference sequence).

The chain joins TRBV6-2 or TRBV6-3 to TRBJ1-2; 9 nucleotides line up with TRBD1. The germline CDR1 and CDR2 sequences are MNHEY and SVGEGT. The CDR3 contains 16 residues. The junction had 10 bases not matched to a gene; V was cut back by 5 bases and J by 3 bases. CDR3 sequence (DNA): TGTGCCAGCAGTCCCCTTGGACAGGGGCCGTACTATGGCTACACCTTC. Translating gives CASSPLGQGPYYGYTF.

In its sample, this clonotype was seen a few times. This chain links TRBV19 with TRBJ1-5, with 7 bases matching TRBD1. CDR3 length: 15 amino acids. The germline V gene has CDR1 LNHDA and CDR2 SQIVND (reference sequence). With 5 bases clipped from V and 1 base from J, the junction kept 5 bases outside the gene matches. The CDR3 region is CASSPDRWSNQPQHF. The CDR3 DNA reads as TGTGCCAGTAGTCCGGACAGGTGGAGCAATCAGCCCCAGCATTTT. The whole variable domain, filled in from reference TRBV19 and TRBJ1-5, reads DGGITQSPKYLFRKEGQNVTLSCEQNLNHDAMYWYRQDPGQGLRLIYYSQIVNDFQKGDIAEGYSVSREKKESFPLTVTSAQKNPTAFYLCASSPDRWSNQPQHFGDGTRLSIL.